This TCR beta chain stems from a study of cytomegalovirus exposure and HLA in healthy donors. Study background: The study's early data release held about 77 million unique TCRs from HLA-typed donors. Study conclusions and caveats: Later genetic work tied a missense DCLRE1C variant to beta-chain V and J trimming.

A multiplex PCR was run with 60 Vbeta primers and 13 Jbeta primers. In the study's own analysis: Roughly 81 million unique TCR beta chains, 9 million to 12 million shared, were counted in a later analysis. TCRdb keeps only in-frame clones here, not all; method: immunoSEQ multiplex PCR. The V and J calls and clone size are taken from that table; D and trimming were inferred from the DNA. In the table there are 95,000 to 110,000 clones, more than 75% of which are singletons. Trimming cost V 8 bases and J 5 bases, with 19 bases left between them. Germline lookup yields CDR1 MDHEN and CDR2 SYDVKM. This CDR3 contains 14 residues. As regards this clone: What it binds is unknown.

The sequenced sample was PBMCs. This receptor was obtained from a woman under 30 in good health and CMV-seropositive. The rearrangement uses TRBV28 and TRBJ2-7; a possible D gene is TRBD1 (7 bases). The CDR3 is CASDLRQGGNEQYF. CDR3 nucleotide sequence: TGTGCCAGCGACCTCCGACAGGGAGGTAACGAGCAGTACTTC.